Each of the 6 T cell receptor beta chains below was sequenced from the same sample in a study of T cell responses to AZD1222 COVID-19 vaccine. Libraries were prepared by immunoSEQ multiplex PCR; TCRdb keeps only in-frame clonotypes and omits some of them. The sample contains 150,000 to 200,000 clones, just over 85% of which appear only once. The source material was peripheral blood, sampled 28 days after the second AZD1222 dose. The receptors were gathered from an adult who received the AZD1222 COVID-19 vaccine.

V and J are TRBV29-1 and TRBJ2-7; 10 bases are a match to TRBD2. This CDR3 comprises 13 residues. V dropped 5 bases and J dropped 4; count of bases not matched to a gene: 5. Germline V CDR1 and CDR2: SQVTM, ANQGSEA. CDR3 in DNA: TGCAGCGTTTTAGAGCGGGGGGGGTACGAGCAGTACTTC. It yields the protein CSVLERGGYEQYF.

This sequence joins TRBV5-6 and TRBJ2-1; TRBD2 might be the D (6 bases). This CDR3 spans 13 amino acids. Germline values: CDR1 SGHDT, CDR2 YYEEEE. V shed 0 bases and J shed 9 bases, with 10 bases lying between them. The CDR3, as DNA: TGTGCCAGCAGCTTGGTCGGGGGAGGTGAGCAGTTCTTC. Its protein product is CASSLVGGGEQFF. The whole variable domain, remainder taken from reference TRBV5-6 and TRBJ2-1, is DAGVTQSPTHLIKTRGQQVTLRCSPKSGHDTVSWYQQALGQGPQFIFQYYEEEERQRGNFPDRFSGHQFPNYSSELNVNALLLGDSALYLCASSLVGGGEQFFGPGTRLTVL.

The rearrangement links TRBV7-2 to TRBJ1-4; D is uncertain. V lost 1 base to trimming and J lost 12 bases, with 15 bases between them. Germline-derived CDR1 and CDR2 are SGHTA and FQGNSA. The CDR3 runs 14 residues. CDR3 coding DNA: TGTGCCAGCAGCTTAGATCGTTCTTCGGAAGAACTGTTTTTT. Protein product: CASSLDRSSEELFF.

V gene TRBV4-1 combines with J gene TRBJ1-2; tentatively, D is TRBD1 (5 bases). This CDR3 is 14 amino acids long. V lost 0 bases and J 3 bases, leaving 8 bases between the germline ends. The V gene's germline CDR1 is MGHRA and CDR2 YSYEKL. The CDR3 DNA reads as TGCGCCAGCAGCCAAGATGGAGGGGACTATGGCTACACCTTC. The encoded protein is CASSQDGGDYGYTF.

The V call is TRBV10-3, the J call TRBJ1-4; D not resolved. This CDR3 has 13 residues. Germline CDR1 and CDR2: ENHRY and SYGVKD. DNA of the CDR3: TGTGGGGAAGGGTTTTTTGCTAATGAAAAACTGTTTTTT. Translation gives CGEGFFANEKLFF.

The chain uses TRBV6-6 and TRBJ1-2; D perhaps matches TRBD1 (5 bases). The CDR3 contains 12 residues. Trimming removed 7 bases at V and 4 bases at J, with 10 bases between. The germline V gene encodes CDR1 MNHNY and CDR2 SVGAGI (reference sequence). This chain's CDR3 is CASTQGSYGYTF. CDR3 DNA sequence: TGTGCCAGCACCCAGGGTTCCTATGGCTACACCTTC.